This T cell receptor beta chain was recorded in a study of CD8 T cells in Susac syndrome. For the study at large: Patients with Susac syndrome were therapy-naive, taking corticosteroids, with some also receiving intravenous immunoglobulin, or taking intravenous immunoglobulin alone at the time their blood was drawn.

Sequencing targeted TCR beta in T cells from blood (CD8+ and CD4+). With random hexamers, about 0.45 to 1 ug RNA was reverse transcribed. An immunoSEQ multiplex PCR amplified TCR beta CDR3 over 54 Vbeta and 13 Jbeta. Via MiXCR, TCRdb re-called the immunoSEQ multiplex PCR reads, giving one row per CDR3 protein. This table has 80,000 or so distinct CDR3 sequences, approximately 94% appearing once. Trimming took off 7 bases at V and 7 bases at J, with 13 bases between the two ends. This CDR3 has 12 residues. In germline, CDR1 is MNHNS, CDR2 SASEGT. V usage is TRBV6-1 and J usage is TRBJ1-1; D unclear. The sequenced sample was CD4+ T cells from PBMCs. The TCR comes from a human donor with Susac syndrome. The CDR3 loop reads CASKPGFGEAFF. The CDR3 DNA reads TGTGCCAGCAAGCCGGGTTTCGGTGAAGCTTTCTTT.